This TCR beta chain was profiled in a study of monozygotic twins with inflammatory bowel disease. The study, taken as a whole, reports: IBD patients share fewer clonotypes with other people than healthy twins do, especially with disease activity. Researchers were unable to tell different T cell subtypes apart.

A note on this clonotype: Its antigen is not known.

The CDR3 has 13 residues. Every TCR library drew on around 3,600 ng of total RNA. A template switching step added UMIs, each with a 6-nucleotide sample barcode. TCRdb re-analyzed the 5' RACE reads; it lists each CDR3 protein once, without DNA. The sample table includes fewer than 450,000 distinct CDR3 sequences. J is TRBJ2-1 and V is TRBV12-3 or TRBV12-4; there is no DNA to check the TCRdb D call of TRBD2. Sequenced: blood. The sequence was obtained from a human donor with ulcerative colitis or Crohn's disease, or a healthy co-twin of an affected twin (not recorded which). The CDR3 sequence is CAAWRGGGNEQFF.